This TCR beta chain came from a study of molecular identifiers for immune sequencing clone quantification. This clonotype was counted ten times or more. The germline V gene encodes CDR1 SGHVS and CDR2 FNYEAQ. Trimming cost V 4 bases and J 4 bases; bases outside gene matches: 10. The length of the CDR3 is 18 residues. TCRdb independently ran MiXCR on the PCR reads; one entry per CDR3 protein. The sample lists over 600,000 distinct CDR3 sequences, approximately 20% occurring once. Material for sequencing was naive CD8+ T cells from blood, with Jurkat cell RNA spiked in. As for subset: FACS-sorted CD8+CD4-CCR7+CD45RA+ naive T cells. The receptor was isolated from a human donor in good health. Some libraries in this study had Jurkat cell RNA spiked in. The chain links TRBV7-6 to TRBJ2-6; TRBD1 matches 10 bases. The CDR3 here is CASSSPGTGVKGANVLTF. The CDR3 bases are TGTGCCAGCAGCTCACCCGGGACAGGGGTGAAAGGGGCCAACGTCCTGACTTTC.